The following is a TCR beta chain sequence with its context. Its antigen is still unknown. No much larger clone exists at a distance of one base, and base qualities are not known. This sample was taken from a study of molecular identifiers for immune sequencing clone quantification (dated 2018 in TCRdb). Turning to the overall study: For a replicate experiment, the RNA from either 20,000 or 100,000 naive CD8 T cells was divided into five aliquots, and four of those aliquots went on to sequencing. CD8 T cells were used in a methods study to benchmark molecular-identifier clustering-based TCR repertoire sequencing (MIDCIRS) and TCR RNA copy counting. General findings and caveats noted by the study authors: Clones above 20 RNA copies held over 99% of molecules in CMV-specific effector cells but under 1% in naive cells. Even against a background of about a million naive CD8 T cells, spiked-in Jurkat TCR RNA amounting to a single cell's worth was reported to be detectable. When barcode sub-clustering was left out, chimeric consensus sequences inflated TCR diversity, with chimeras reaching as high as 47%. Modeling estimated about 3.3 recovered TCR RNA copies per cell, compared with approximately 9.5 by digital PCR, which implies about 32% capture efficiency. Spiked-in Jurkat TCR RNA (approximately eleven copies' worth), which is not part of the donor repertoire, was contained in the naive libraries. Identical TCR molecules sharing a barcode could cause highly expanded clone sizes to be underestimated.

Libraries of naive CD8 T cells were generated from approximately 20,000 to 1,000,000 sorted cells, with 10%, 30% or 50% of the purified RNA used. On a BD FACSAria II, naive CD8 T cells were FACS-sorted as CD8+CD4-CCR7+CD45RA+ and collected into RLT Plus buffer. Roughly ten TCR copies' worth of Jurkat RNA were spiked into roughly 17,000-1,100,000 naive CD8 T cell samples to test detection sensitivity. Enrichment of CD8 T cells was done with RosetteSep CD8+ T Cell Enrichment Cocktail plus Ficoll-Paque, and ACK red cell lysis came afterward. The library was built by means of PCR. The data were produced on a NextSeq 500. Preparation of bulk TCR libraries followed a previously described approach, with the TCR primers listed in Table S5. Purification of total RNA was performed with the Qiagen AllPrep DNA/RNA kit. Reads from multiple sequencing runs of the same library were pooled before analysis. As for the original processing: Reads were retained only if an exact TCR constant sequence was present, and the retained reads were trimmed to 150 nt and grouped according to their 12-nt molecular barcodes. Reads inside each barcode group were sub-clustered using a 15% Levenshtein threshold, and a quality-weighted consensus sequence was constructed for each RNA molecule. Non-functional sequences were excluded, and lower-count sequences lying one edit away from another sequence were also excluded. Based on a fit of two negative binomial distributions, barcode sub-clusters having less than 20% of the maximum read count were discarded. TCRdb reprocessed the public reads (quality trimming at Q25 with fastp, clone calling with MiXCR) and kept in-frame beta chains. Identical CDR3 protein sequences are pooled into one entry, listed with their most common genes and DNA. These V and J calls originate from TCRdb's pipeline instead of the authors' own analysis. This sample comprises about 630,000 distinct CDR3 sequences, about 25% of them detected only once. The leading ten clones occupy 0.75% to 0.8% of the sample.

V loses 5 bases of germline sequence and J loses 4 bases, and the interval between the two ends is 16 bases. Including the terminal cysteine and phenylalanine, the CDR3 comprises 15 residues. Just the 45-base CDR3 DNA is kept, in frame starting at base 1. The germline V gene provides CDR1 SGDLS and CDR2 YYNGEE. Input material: naive CD8+ T cells from blood, with Jurkat cell RNA spiked in. The sample's cell subset or site label, decoded: FACS-sorted CD8+CD4-CCR7+CD45RA+ naive T cells. The TCR was taken from a human donor in good health. Some libraries in this study had Jurkat cell RNA spiked in. The chain is encoded by TRBV9 joined to TRBJ1-5; a tentative D call is TRBD1 (5 bases match). The DNA sequence reads TGTGCCAGCAGTCCCGAGGGGAGACAAAATCAGCCCCAGCATTTT. Translated, it reads CASSPEGRQNQPQHF.